This T cell receptor beta chain was retrieved from a study of technical replicates of blood from several donors. In germline, CDR1 is SGHAT, CDR2 FQNNGV. J was trimmed by 3 bases and V by 5 bases; bases with no gene match: 5. The CDR3 loop spans 14 amino acids. Profiled with immunoSEQ multiplex PCR; TCRdb holds only in-frame clones, not every one. The sample carries roughly 70,000 clones, around 96% recorded once. This TCR came from a human donor in good health. The sequenced material came from T cells isolated from PBMCs. This chain connects TRBV11-2 to TRBJ2-7; 9 positions match TRBD1. CDR3 sequence (DNA): TGTGCCAGCAGCGAACAGGGGGCCTTCTACGAGCAGTACTTC. Its protein product is CASSEQGAFYEQYF.